One and the same sample provided the 27 T cell receptor beta chains below, sequenced in a study of Ad26.COV2.S vaccination and SARS-CoV-2 variants (dated by TCRdb to the early 2020s). The treatment or condition label for this specimen denotes: 19 received Ad26.COV2.S at low or high dose, single or two shots; about 5 received placebo; per-sample allocation not given. Repertoires of vaccine and placebo recipients were sequenced from samples taken on day 63 after the first injection. The library was built by means of the immunoSEQ multiplex PCR assay. The immuneACCESS repertoire file appears here via TCRdb, limited to in-frame rearrangements. These files lack a portion of the clones; in checked studies, under half of the deficit traces to unresolved V genes, and the cause of the others is not known. In this sample the table shows over 400,000 clones, 90% of which occur a single time. The ten largest make up around 4.2% of the sample.

This specimen consisted of peripheral blood, obtained in a trial of Ad26.COV2.S vaccine versus placebo. The receptors shown here come from a person aged 18 to 59 who received the Ad26.COV2.S COVID-19 vaccine or a placebo.

This clone was counted a few times. The J gene is TRBJ2-1, the V gene TRBV5-1; D may be TRBD2 (6 bases). CDR3 length: 14 amino acids. The germline V gene encodes CDR1 SGHRS and CDR2 YFSETQ. Trimming took 0 bases from V and 7 from J, leaving 11 bases between them. The CDR3 DNA reads TGCGCCAGCAGCTTGGGAGTGGGAGGAAATGAGCAGTTCTTC. Translation: CASSLGVGGNEQFF.

The gene calls are TRBV20-1 and TRBJ1-5; possible D gene TRBD1, 6 bases. The length of the CDR3 is 16 residues. In germline, CDR1 is DFQATT, CDR2 SNEGSKA (reference sequence). The germline V and J ends were trimmed by 3 bases and 3 bases, with 18 bases remaining between them. CDR3 nucleotides: TGCAGTGCTAGTGGGGGGGCCCCGATTAACAATCAGCCCCAGCATTTT. It yields the protein CSASGGAPINNQPQHF.

The chain combines TRBV7-2 with TRBJ2-7, with 9 nucleotides matching TRBD2. Germline assignment: CDR1 SGHTA and CDR2 FQGNSA. Trimming at V came to 11 bases and at J to 2 bases, leaving 10 bases not matched to a gene. The CDR3 has 14 amino acids. The CDR3 DNA reads as TGTGCCGCGGGGCGGGAGGGCCTTCCCTACGAGCAGTACTTC. It specifies CAAGREGLPYEQYF.

The chain couples TRBV6-5 to TRBJ2-7; D remains ambiguous. V was clipped by 5 bases and J by 3 bases, with 5 bases between them. The germline CDR1 and CDR2 sequences are MNHEY and SVGAGI. The CDR3 covers 11 residues. In DNA form, the CDR3 reads TGTGCCAGCAGTATAATCTACGAGCAGTACTTC. Residues: CASSIIYEQYF.

This chain joins TRBV27 and TRBJ2-3; D remains unclear. This CDR3 comprises 11 residues. The germline V gene has CDR1 MNHEY and CDR2 SMNVEV (reference sequence). The V end was cut by 2 bases, the J end by 7 bases, with 4 bases between. The CDR3 bases are TGTGCCAGCAGTTTAGGGCATACGCAGTATTTT. Its translation is CASSLGHTQYF.

V usage is TRBV18 and J usage is TRBJ1-3; D may be TRBD1 (6 bases). The CDR3 loop spans 17 amino acids. Trimming left V 3 bases short and J 0 bases short, with 15 bases between. The germline V gene encodes CDR1 KGHSH and CDR2 LQKENI. The CDR3 here is CASSPLLGGASGNTIYF. The CDR3 DNA follows: TGTGCCAGCTCACCCCTCCTCGGGGGGGCCTCTGGAAACACCATATATTTT.

This rearrangement joins TRBV25-1 to TRBJ2-3; D may be TRBD1 or TRBD2 (5 bases each). Trimming took 7 bases from V and 2 from J, leaving 16 bases between them. The germline gives CDR1 MGHDK, CDR2 SYGVNS. The CDR3 is made up of 15 amino acids. The CDR3 region is CASIRATGTTDTQYF. CDR3 DNA: TGTGCCAGCATACGCGCCACCGGGACCACAGATACGCAGTATTTT.

V gene TRBV27 combines with J gene TRBJ2-1, with 8 bases identical to TRBD2. J gave up 3 bases and V 0 bases, and 4 bases lay outside the gene matches. Germline V CDR1 and CDR2: MNHEY, SMNVEV (reference sequence). The CDR3 loop spans 16 amino acids. Here the CDR3 reads CASSLSFGRVYNEQFF. The CDR3 bases are TGTGCCAGCAGTTTATCATTCGGGAGGGTCTACAATGAGCAGTTCTTC.

The chain has TRBV9 and TRBJ1-5; D uncertain. The CDR3 spans 14 residues. V lost 0 bases and J lost 2, with 6 bases in between. Germline V gene lookup returns CDR1 SGDLS and CDR2 YYNGEE. The CDR3 is CASSVGPGNQPQHF. CDR3 nucleotide sequence: TGTGCCAGCAGCGTAGGGCCCGGCAATCAGCCCCAGCATTTT.

In this sample, this clone turned up once. The J gene is TRBJ2-4, the V gene TRBV2; no reliable D call. The CDR3 is 14 residues long. CDR1 is SNHLY, CDR2 FYNNEI, per germline. Trimming took 7 bases from V and 0 from J, leaving 10 bases between them. The CDR3 loop is CASNEGVAKNIQYF. The CDR3 DNA is TGTGCCAGCAACGAAGGTGTAGCCAAAAACATTCAGTACTTC.

J is TRBJ2-1 and V is TRBV14; 8 nucleotides align to TRBD2. The length of the CDR3 is 17 residues. Germline V lookup: CDR1 SGHDN, CDR2 FVKESK. Unmatched junction bases numbered 14, after V lost 4 bases and J lost 6 bases. The CDR3 region has the DNA TGTGCCAGCAGCCTAATGTCCGGGACTAGTCTTCCCAATGAGCAGTTCTTC. Residues: CASSLMSGTSLPNEQFF. Based on the CDR3 plus reference TRBV14 and TRBJ2-1, the full variable domain is EAGVTQFPSHSVIEKGQTVTLRCDPISGHDNLYWYRRVMGKEIKFLLHFVKESKQDESGMPNNRFLAERTGGTYSTLKVQPAELEDSGVYFCASSLMSGTSLPNEQFFGPGTRLTVL.

CDR3 amino acids: CASTAGPGVVSEAFF. CDR3 DNA sequence: TGTGCCAGCACCGCCGGGCCAGGGGTAGTATCTGAAGCTTTCTTT. V is TRBV28 and J is TRBJ1-1; possible D gene TRBD1, 6 bases. Trimming left V 7 bases short and J 6 bases short, with 21 bases between. This CDR3 has 15 residues. Germline V gene data show CDR1 as MDHEN and CDR2 as SYDVKM.

This chain connects TRBV6-5 to TRBJ2-7, with D unresolved. V was shortened by 5 bases and J by 3 bases, with 11 bases between the two germline ends. Germline values: CDR1 MNHEY, CDR2 SVGAGI. The CDR3 spans 13 residues. The CDR3 DNA is TGTGCCAGCAGTACGGACGGTAGCTACGAGCAGTACTTC. Protein: CASSTDGSYEQYF.

The chain couples TRBV7-2 to TRBJ1-1; 7 bases line up with TRBD1. Germline CDR1 reads SGHTA; CDR2 reads FQGNSA. CDR3 length: 14 residues. V was clipped by 5 bases and J by 4 bases; unmatched bases: 7. CDR3 region: CASSIQGMGTEAFF. The CDR3 nucleotides read TGTGCCAGCAGCATACAGGGGATGGGCACTGAAGCTTTCTTT.

The V and J genes are TRBV11-2 and TRBJ1-5; the match to TRBD1 covers 7 bases. Germline lookup yields CDR1 SGHAT and CDR2 FQNNGV. V dropped 4 bases and J dropped 2; count of bases not matched to a gene: 5. The CDR3 contains 15 residues. CDR3 DNA: TGTGCCAGCAGCTCCGGGACAGTGGGCAATCAGCCCCAGCATTTT. Its protein product is CASSSGTVGNQPQHF.

This clone was observed a few times. This rearrangement joins TRBV7-9 to TRBJ2-3, with D perhaps matching TRBD1 (6 bases). The V end lost 1 base, the J end lost 8 bases, and 7 bases lay between the germline ends. Looked up from germline, CDR1 is SEHNR and CDR2 is FQNEAQ (reference sequence). The CDR3 sequence is 12 residues long. The CDR3 is CASSLVGGTQYF. In DNA, the CDR3 is TGTGCCAGCAGCTTAGTAGGGGGTACGCAGTATTTT.

The chain employs TRBV19 and TRBJ2-5; no clear D. The ends were cut back, 1 base at V and 1 base at J, with 10 bases in the middle. CDR3 length equals 15 residues. Germline values: CDR1 LNHDA, CDR2 SQIVND (reference sequence). CDR3 in amino acids: CASSIGARVQETQYF. CDR3 bases: TGTGCCAGTAGTATAGGGGCCCGAGTCCAAGAGACCCAGTACTTC.

V is TRBV18 and J is TRBJ2-7; no clear D. Germline assignment: CDR1 KGHSH and CDR2 LQKENI. Trimming removed 1 base at V and 2 bases at J, with 15 bases between. The CDR3 consists of 16 residues. CDR3 amino acids: CASSPRVGSGTYEQYF. In DNA form, the CDR3 reads TGTGCCAGCTCACCACGGGTGGGGTCTGGGACCTACGAGCAGTACTTC.

The V call is TRBV7-3, the J call TRBJ2-5; D not certain. With 1 base removed from V and 4 bases from J, the gap between germline ends came to 7 bases. The germline V gene encodes CDR1 SGHTA and CDR2 FQGTGA. This CDR3 contains 13 residues. CDR3 sequence reads: CASSLRAAETQYF. DNA of the CDR3: TGTGCCAGCAGCTTAAGGGCTGCAGAGACCCAGTACTTC.

This clone was found a few times. The V call is TRBV11-2, the J call TRBJ1-1; D not certain. CDR1 is SGHAT, CDR2 FQNNGV, per germline. Trimming left V 0 bases short and J 0 bases short, with 8 bases between. This CDR3 contains 15 residues. Here the CDR3 DNA reads TGTGCCAGCAGCTTAGAGGTGGGCATGAACACTGAAGCTTTCTTT. Protein sequence: CASSLEVGMNTEAFF. Together with reference TRBV11-2 and TRBJ1-1, the CDR3 gives the full variable domain: EAGVAQSPRYKIIEKRQSVAFWCNPISGHATLYWYQQILGQGPKLLIQFQNNGVVDDSQLPKDRFSAERLKGVDSTLKIQPAKLEDSAVYLCASSLEVGMNTEAFFGQGTRLTVV.

This chain joins TRBV12-5 and TRBJ2-5, with D possibly being TRBD2 (6 bases). The CDR3 is 16 amino acids. Between the trimmed V and J ends, which lost 2 bases and 5 bases, there was a span of 18 bases. Germline values: CDR1 LGHNT, CDR2 FRNRAP. The CDR3 DNA reads TGTGCTAGTGGTTTGTTTGGGACTTCACAAGAGGAGACCCAGTACTTC. Translating gives CASGLFGTSQEETQYF. The full variable domain, completed using reference TRBV12-5 and TRBJ2-5, is DARVTQTPRHKVTEMGQEVTMRCQPILGHNTVFWYRQTMMQGLELLAYFRNRAPLDDSGMPKDRFSAEMPDATLATLKIQPSEPRDSAVYFCASGLFGTSQEETQYFGPGTRLLVL.

V gene TRBV6-5 combines with J gene TRBJ2-3; possibly TRBD1 or TRBD2 for D (7 bases each). Per the germline V gene, CDR1 is MNHEY and CDR2 is SVGAGI. Trimming left V 4 bases short and J 5 bases short, with 19 bases between. The CDR3 has 16 residues. CDR3 nucleotide sequence: TGTGCCAGCAGTTTCAGGGGGGGGAGTGTCAGAGATACGCAGTATTTT. Its translation is CASSFRGGSVRDTQYF.

Here the CDR3 reads CASSLMAGDMDDGGSYEQYF. The DNA of the CDR3 is TGCGCCAGCAGCTTGATGGCGGGAGATATGGACGACGGGGGCTCCTACGAGCAGTACTTC. This chain uses TRBV5-1 with TRBJ2-7, with 7 positions matching TRBD2. CDR1 and CDR2 from the germline V gene are SGHRS and YFSETQ. This CDR3 has 20 residues. After removal of 1 base from V and 0 bases from J, the junction contained 19 bases not matched to a gene.

The chain recombines TRBV13 with TRBJ2-1; TRBD2 aligns across 12 bases. Germline V gene sequence: CDR1 PRHDT, CDR2 FYEKMQ (reference sequence). The CDR3 contains 16 residues. V lost 1 base, J lost 10 bases, and 8 bases stayed unmatched. The CDR3 loop is CASSLEATSGSSEQFF. In nucleotides, the CDR3 is TGTGCCAGCAGCTTAGAGGCGACTAGCGGGAGTTCGGAGCAGTTCTTC.

V is TRBV11-3 and J is TRBJ2-3; either TRBD1 or TRBD2 may supply D (5 bases each). V dropped 0 bases and J dropped 6 bases, with 10 bases sitting between them. The CDR3 totals 14 residues. Germline V gene sequence: CDR1 SGHNT, CDR2 YENEEA. CDR3 nucleotide sequence: TGTGCCAGCAGCTTAGATCCGGGGACCGATACGCAGTATTTT. This gives the protein CASSLDPGTDTQYF.

The genes are TRBV7-2 and TRBJ2-5; D may be TRBD1 or TRBD2 (6 bases each). The V and J ends lost 4 bases and 4 bases respectively, with 19 bases between them. The CDR3 loop spans 16 amino acids. The germline CDR1 and CDR2 sequences are SGHTA and FQGNSA. The CDR3 spells CASSSGSGGRGETQYF. DNA of the CDR3: TGTGCCAGCAGCTCGGGGTCTGGGGGGCGAGGAGAGACCCAGTACTTC.

This clone came up a few times. This sequence joins TRBV3-1 (or the pseudogene TRBV3-2) and TRBJ2-1; 10 nucleotides line up with TRBD2. Trimming removed 3 bases from V and 9 bases from J; junction bases left unmatched: 11. CDR3 length: 16 amino acids. Germline V gene sequence: CDR1 LGHDT, CDR2 YNNKEL (reference sequence). CDR3 bases: TGTGCCAGCAGCCATAGTACTAGCGGGAAAAGGGGTGAGCAGTTCTTC. This translates into CASSHSTSGKRGEQFF.